One and the same sample provided the 25 T cell receptor beta chains below, sequenced in a study of identical twins. Each CDR3 protein is one row after TCRdb ran MiXCR on the 5' RACE reads. The sample holds about 430,000 distinct CDR3 sequences; approximately 17% are singletons and the top ten take around 10%. The material sequenced was naive T cells sorted from blood. These receptors all come from a man aged 45-65 years in good health.

The chain has TRBV5-1 and TRBJ2-3, with TRBD1 matching 8 bases. CDR3 length: 17 residues. Germline loops: CDR1 SGHRS, CDR2 YFSETQ. V gave up 4 bases and J gave up 1 base; unmatched junction bases: 11. As DNA, the CDR3 is TGCGCCAGCAGCCCAGGGGTGACAGGGGATGGCACAGATACGCAGTATTTT. Protein: CASSPGVTGDGTDTQYF.

The rearrangement links TRBV4-3 to TRBJ2-3, with D uncertain. Germline CDR1 reads LGHNA; CDR2 reads YSLEER. The CDR3 length is 16 residues. With 1 base removed from V and 2 bases from J, the gap between germline ends came to 13 bases. The CDR3 DNA reads TGCGCCAGCAGCCAAGGCGGCAGATACTACACAGATACGCAGTATTTT. This encodes CASSQGGRYYTDTQYF.

The chain joins TRBV20-1 to TRBJ2-7; D possibly corresponds to TRBD2 (6 bases). This CDR3 has 15 amino acids. CDR1 and CDR2 from the germline V gene are DFQATT and SNEGSKA (reference sequence). Trimming removed 0 bases from V and 1 base from J, with 13 bases in between. CDR3 in amino acids: CSAREVGGVSYEQYF. The CDR3 coding sequence is TGCAGTGCTAGAGAGGTCGGGGGAGTATCCTACGAGCAGTACTTC.

The chain recombines TRBV28 with TRBJ2-7; 8 bases line up with TRBD1. Germline CDR1 is MDHEN and CDR2 is SYDVKM. V shed 6 bases and J 3 bases; nucleotides not matched to a gene: 10. The CDR3 spans 15 residues. For the CDR3, the DNA is TGTGCCAGCAGGACCATTGGACAGGGAAACTACGAGCAGTACTTC. Residues: CASRTIGQGNYEQYF.

In this sample, this clonotype turned up a few times. The chain is built from TRBV28 and TRBJ2-3; the match to TRBD1 covers 9 bases. Trimming took 1 base from V and 3 from J; bases not matched to a gene: 5. The CDR3 is 16 amino acids. CDR1 MDHEN and CDR2 SYDVKM come from the germline V gene. The chain's CDR3 is CASSLFIGTGTDTQYF. The CDR3 DNA reads TGTGCCAGCAGTTTATTCATCGGGACAGGGACAGATACGCAGTATTTT.

The chain recombines TRBV6-1 with TRBJ2-5; TRBD2 might be the D (6 bases). Germline CDR1 reads MNHNS; CDR2 reads SASEGT. The CDR3 loop spans 14 amino acids. V gave up 5 bases and J gave up 1 base, with 11 bases separating them. This chain's CDR3 is CASSPMEGQETQYF. CDR3 DNA sequence: TGTGCCAGCAGTCCAATGGAGGGCCAAGAGACCCAGTACTTC.

This clonotype was seen a handful of times. The DNA for the CDR3 is TGTGCCAGCTCACCAGAGACAGGAGACACAGATACGCAGTATTTT. Translation: CASSPETGDTDTQYF. The rearrangement uses TRBV18 and TRBJ2-3; D is possibly TRBD1 (6 bases). In germline, CDR1 is KGHSH, CDR2 LQKENI. The CDR3 runs to 15 residues. V lost 2 bases, J lost 2 bases, and 11 bases lay in between.

In its sample, this clonotype was seen a few times. The chain joins TRBV20-1 to TRBJ2-7; TRBD1 is a possible D gene (6 bases). V was cut by 7 bases and J by 4 bases, with 17 bases left in between. This CDR3 has 13 residues. CDR1 DFQATT and CDR2 SNEGSKA come from the germline V gene (reference sequence). DNA for the CDR3: TGCAGTGTAAGGGGCGGCAGGGGTTACGAGCAGTACTTC. It translates to CSVRGGRGYEQYF.

The chain recombines TRBV24-1 with TRBJ2-1; 10 bases map to TRBD1. This CDR3 region has 15 residues. The trim removed 5 bases at V and 3 bases at J, leaving 3 bases unmatched. Germline CDR1 is KGHDR and CDR2 is SFDVKD. The CDR3 here is CATSADRGLYNEQFF. CDR3 nucleotide sequence: TGTGCCACCAGTGCAGACAGGGGGCTCTACAATGAGCAGTTCTTC.

This clonotype came up a few times. This chain connects TRBV20-1 to TRBJ2-7; D is undetermined. With 1 base removed from V and 2 bases from J, the gap between germline ends came to 6 bases. The CDR3 extends over 12 amino acids. Germline V lookup: CDR1 DFQATT, CDR2 SNEGSKA (reference sequence). CDR3 sequence (DNA): TGCAGTGCTAGAGTAAGGGCCTACGAGCAGTACTTC. Its protein product is CSARVRAYEQYF.

The sample holds a few counts of this clonotype. The chain combines TRBV24-1 with TRBJ2-7, with D uncertain. Germline V gene data show CDR1 as KGHDR and CDR2 as SFDVKD. The V end was cut by 1 base, the J end by 1 base, with 7 bases between. The CDR3 extends over 14 amino acids. The CDR3: CATSDFPLSYEQYF. The CDR3 DNA sequence: TGTGCCACCAGTGATTTCCCACTTTCCTACGAGCAGTACTTC.

This clonotype came up many times. This chain uses TRBV7-2 with TRBJ1-3, with D perhaps TRBD1 (5 bases). The CDR3 is made up of 14 amino acids. The V and J ends lost 5 bases and 0 bases respectively, with 8 bases between them. The germline CDR1 and CDR2 sequences are SGHTA and FQGNSA. Written as DNA, the CDR3 is TGTGCCAGCAGCGCGACAGTCTCTGGAAACACCATATATTTT. It specifies CASSATVSGNTIYF.

This clonotype has ten or more counts. The rearrangement uses TRBV29-1 and TRBJ1-2, with D hard to call. CDR3 size: 10 residues. V was trimmed by 4 bases and J by 6 bases, leaving 6 bases between them. The germline gives CDR1 SQVTM, CDR2 ANQGSEA. CDR3 coding DNA: TGCAGCGTTGTGGTTAATGGCTACACCTTC. Translated, it gives CSVVVNGYTF. The full variable domain, rest sourced from reference TRBV29-1 and TRBJ1-2, is SAVISQKPSRDICQRGTSLTIQCQVDSQVTMMFWYRQQPGQSLTLIATANQGSEATYESGFVIDKFPISRPNLTFSTLTVSNMSPEDSSIYLCSVVVNGYTFGSGTRLTVV.

The V gene is TRBV11-2, the J gene TRBJ1-6; D is perhaps TRBD1 (6 bases). Trimming took 1 base from V and 0 from J, leaving 13 bases between them. The CDR3 consists of 18 residues. Germline V gives CDR1 SGHAT, CDR2 FQNNGV. The chain's CDR3 is CASSLGGGGSSYNSPLHF. CDR3 DNA sequence: TGTGCCAGCAGCTTAGGTGGGGGCGGGAGCTCCTATAATTCACCCCTCCACTTT.

The chain recombines TRBV15 with TRBJ1-6; D unresolved. Germline V gene lookup returns CDR1 LNHNV and CDR2 YYDKDF (reference sequence). V lost 3 bases and J lost 6, with 12 bases in between. This CDR3 contains 15 residues. CDR3: CATSREGGVNSPLHF. The CDR3 nucleotides read TGTGCCACCAGCAGGGAGGGCGGGGTTAATTCACCCCTCCACTTT. Combining the CDR3 with reference TRBV15 and TRBJ1-6 gives the whole variable domain DAMVIQNPRYQVTQFGKPVTLSCSQTLNHNVMYWYQQKSSQAPKLLFHYYDKDFNNEADTPDNFQSRRPNTSFCFLDIRSPGLGDTAMYLCATSREGGVNSPLHFGNGTRLTVT.

This clonotype was detected a few times. The V and J genes are TRBV29-1 and TRBJ2-1, with D unresolved. Germline-derived CDR1 and CDR2 are SQVTM and ANQGSEA. CDR3 length: 13 amino acids. V lost 3 bases to trimming and J lost 2 bases, with 8 bases between them. CDR3 sequence reads: CSVEYKTYNEQFF. CDR3 coding DNA: TGCAGCGTTGAGTATAAAACCTACAATGAGCAGTTCTTC.

This clonotype appeared a few times. The rearrangement links TRBV7-8 to TRBJ2-2, with 7 bases aligning to TRBD1. The CDR3 loop spans 15 amino acids. Per germline, CDR1 SGHVS and CDR2 FQNEAQ. The V gene end was trimmed by 1 base and the J gene end by 7 bases; junction bases not matched to a gene: 6. The CDR3 bases are TGTGCCAGCAGCTTAGGACAGGGAGAGGGCGGGGAGCTGTTTTTT. It translates to CASSLGQGEGGELFF.

This sequence joins TRBV5-1 and TRBJ2-7; 9 bases match TRBD2. The CDR3 loop spans 14 amino acids. CDR1 and CDR2 from the germline V gene are SGHRS and YFSETQ. V shed 4 bases and J 4 bases; nucleotides not matched to a gene: 6. The CDR3 is CASSVASGEYEQYF. In nucleotides, the CDR3 is TGCGCCAGCAGCGTGGCTAGCGGGGAATACGAGCAGTACTTC. The full variable domain, with the rest looked up from reference TRBV5-1 and TRBJ2-7, is KAGVTQTPRYLIKTRGQQVTLSCSPISGHRSVSWYQQTPGQGLQFLFEYFSETQRNKGNFPGRFSGRQFSNSRSEMNVSTLELGDSALYLCASSVASGEYEQYFGPGTRLTVT.

The chain recombines TRBV12-3 or TRBV12-4 with TRBJ2-1; TRBD1 might be the D (6 bases). The germline V and J ends were trimmed by 4 bases and 10 bases, with 14 bases remaining between them. The CDR3 has 13 residues. The CDR3 DNA sequence: TGTGCCAGCAGTTCGCCAACAGGGCACGAGCAGTTCTTC. It translates to CASSSPTGHEQFF.

The CDR3 DNA reads as TGTGCCAGCAGTTTGGGCTACTTCTACGAGCAGTACTTC. Protein sequence: CASSLGYFYEQYF. The rearrangement joins TRBV12-3 or TRBV12-4 to TRBJ2-7, with D unclear. V was clipped by 3 bases and J by 3 bases, with 9 bases between them. The CDR3 spans 13 residues.

There are a few counts of this clonotype. The gene calls are TRBV29-1 and TRBJ2-5; D gene uncertain. Trimming cost V 5 bases and J 3 bases, with 10 bases left between them. Per the germline V gene, CDR1 is SQVTM and CDR2 is ANQGSEA. The CDR3 length is 12 residues. CDR3 in amino acids: CSVTYPKETQYF. DNA of the CDR3: TGCAGCGTTACCTACCCCAAAGAGACCCAGTACTTC.

The genes are TRBV3-1 and TRBJ1-5; TRBD1 matches 7 bases. The germline gives CDR1 LGHDT, CDR2 YNNKEL (reference sequence). Trimming took 2 bases from V and 1 from J; bases not matched to a gene: 8. CDR3 length equals 17 residues. CDR3 in amino acids: CASSQSDRVGSNQPQHF. The CDR3 coding sequence is TGTGCCAGCAGCCAATCTGACAGGGTTGGGAGCAATCAGCCCCAGCATTTT.

This clonotype was recorded a few times. The V and J genes are TRBV20-1 and TRBJ2-4; D call uncertain. Trimming removed 0 bases from V and 2 bases from J, with 11 bases in between. The CDR3 totals 15 residues. CDR1 is DFQATT and CDR2 is SNEGSKA in the germline V gene (reference sequence). The CDR3 nucleotides are TGCAGTGCTAGAGATATTAGTTTGTCCAAAAACATTCAGTACTTC. Translating it yields CSARDISLSKNIQYF.

This chain joins TRBV2 and TRBJ2-2; 9 nucleotides align to TRBD2. The V segment lost 10 bases and the J segment 2 bases; nucleotides outside the gene matches: 14. The germline V gene has CDR1 SNHLY and CDR2 FYNNEI. The CDR3 contains 17 residues. The CDR3 sequence is CATSLLAGQINTGELFF. CDR3 nucleotides: TGTGCCACCTCTCTTCTAGCGGGACAGATAAACACCGGGGAGCTGTTTTTT. The entire variable domain, with the rest obtained from reference TRBV2 and TRBJ2-2, is as follows: EPEVTQTPSHQVTQMGQEVILRCVPISNHLYFYWYRQILGQKVEFLVSFYNNEISEKSEIFDDQFSVERPDGSNFTLKIRSTKLEDSAMYFCATSLLAGQINTGELFFGEGSRLTVL.

The rearrangement uses TRBV4-3 and TRBJ1-2; no definite D call. CDR3 length: 15 residues. CDR1 LGHNA and CDR2 YSLEER come from the germline V gene. Trimming took off 0 bases at V and 2 bases at J, with 10 bases between the two ends. In DNA form, the CDR3 reads TGCGCCAGCAGCCAAGATTTGGCGGGCAACTATGGCTACACCTTC. It translates to CASSQDLAGNYGYTF.